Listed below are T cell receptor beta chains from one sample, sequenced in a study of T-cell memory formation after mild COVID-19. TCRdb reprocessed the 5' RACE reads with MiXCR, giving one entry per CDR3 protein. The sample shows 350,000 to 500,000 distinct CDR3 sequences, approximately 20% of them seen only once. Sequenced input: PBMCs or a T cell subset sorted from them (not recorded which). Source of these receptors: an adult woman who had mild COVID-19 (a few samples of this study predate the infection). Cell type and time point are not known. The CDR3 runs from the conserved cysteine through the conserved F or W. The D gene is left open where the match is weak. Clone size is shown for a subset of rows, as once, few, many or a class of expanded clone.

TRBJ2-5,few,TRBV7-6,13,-,CASSLTAQKTQYF,TGTGCCAGCAGTTTAACAGCGCAAAAGACCCAGTACTTC
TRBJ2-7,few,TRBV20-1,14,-,CSARGLDNSYEQYF,TGCAGTGCTAGAGGACTAGACAATTCCTACGAGCAGTACTTC
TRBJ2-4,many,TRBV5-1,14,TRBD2,CASSTSGGAYIQYF,TGCGCCAGCAGCACCAGCGGGGGGGCATACATTCAGTACTTC
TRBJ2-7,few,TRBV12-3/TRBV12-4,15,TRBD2,CASSLYGGTGGEQYF,TGTGCCAGCAGCTTATACGGGGGGACGGGAGGCGAGCAGTACTTC
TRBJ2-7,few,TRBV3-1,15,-,CASSQVPGSNYEQYF,TGTGCCAGCAGCCAAGTTCCAGGGTCAAACTACGAGCAGTACTTC
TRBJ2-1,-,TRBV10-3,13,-,CAISASSYNEQFF,TGTGCCATCAGCGCCAGCTCCTACAATGAGCAGTTCTTC
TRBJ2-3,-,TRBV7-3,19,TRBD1,CASSLLPSEGQGRGDTQYF,TGTGCCAGCAGCTTATTGCCATCAGAAGGACAGGGGAGAGGAGATACGCAGTATTTT
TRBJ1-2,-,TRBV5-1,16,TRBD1,CASSVGQGAQAYGYTF,TGCGCCAGCAGCGTTGGACAGGGGGCGCAAGCCTATGGCTACACCTTC
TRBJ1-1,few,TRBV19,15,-,CASSSPGHPNTEAFF,TGTGCCAGTAGTTCTCCGGGACACCCGAACACTGAAGCTTTCTTT
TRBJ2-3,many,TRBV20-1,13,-,CSARETGSDTQYF,TGCAGTGCTAGAGAGACGGGGTCGGATACGCAGTATTTT
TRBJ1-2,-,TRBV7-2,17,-,CASSLLQGGLIGYGYTF,TGTGCCAGCAGCTTACTACAGGGAGGGCTAATTGGCTATGGCTACACCTTC
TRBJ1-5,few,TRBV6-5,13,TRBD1,CASSLSLMDREHF,TGTGCCAGCAGCCTTAGCCTGATGGACAGGGAGCATTTT
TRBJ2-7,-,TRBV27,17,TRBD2,CASRFLYRGGESYEQYF,TGTGCCAGCCGGTTCCTATACCGCGGGGGGGAGTCCTACGAGCAGTACTTC
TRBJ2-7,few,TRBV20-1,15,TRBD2,CSAISSSGREDEQYF,TGCAGTGCTATAAGTAGTAGCGGGAGGGAGGACGAGCAGTACTTC
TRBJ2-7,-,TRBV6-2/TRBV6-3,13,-,CASSYGYSYEQYF,TGTGCCAGCAGTTACGGGTATTCCTACGAGCAGTACTTC
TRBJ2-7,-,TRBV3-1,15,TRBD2,CASSQDGTSLDEQYF,TGTGCCAGCAGCCAAGACGGGACTAGTCTCGACGAGCAGTACTTC
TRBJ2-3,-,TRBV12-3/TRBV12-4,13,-,CASRLERTDTQYF,TGTGCCAGCAGGTTGGAGCGGACAGATACGCAGTATTTT
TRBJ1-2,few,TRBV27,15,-,CASSSGQSSVYGYTF,TGTGCCAGCAGCTCCGGACAGAGCTCTGTCTATGGCTACACCTTC
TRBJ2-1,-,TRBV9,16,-,CASSPGDWGPYNEQFF,TGTGCCAGCAGCCCAGGCGATTGGGGCCCGTACAATGAGCAGTTCTTC
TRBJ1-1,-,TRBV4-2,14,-,CASSQDLLGTEAFF,TGTGCCAGCAGCCAAGATCTCCTAGGGACTGAAGCTTTCTTT
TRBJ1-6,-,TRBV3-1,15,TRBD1,CASSPVGTGNSPLHF,TGTGCCAGCAGCCCCGTTGGGACAGGGAATTCACCCCTCCACTTT
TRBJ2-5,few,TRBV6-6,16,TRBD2,CASSTRLAGPQETQYF,TGTGCCAGCAGTACTAGACTAGCGGGACCCCAAGAGACCCAGTACTTC
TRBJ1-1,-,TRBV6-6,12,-,CASTDVGTEAFF,TGTGCCAGCACCGACGTGGGCACTGAAGCTTTCTTT
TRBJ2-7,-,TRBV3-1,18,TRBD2,CASSHTGTSGRAAYEQYF,TGTGCCAGCAGCCATACCGGGACTAGCGGGAGGGCCGCCTACGAGCAGTACTTC
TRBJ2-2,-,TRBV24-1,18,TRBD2,CATSDPSGGFGPTGELFF,TGTGCCACCAGTGACCCCTCGGGGGGATTTGGGCCCACCGGGGAGCTGTTTTTT
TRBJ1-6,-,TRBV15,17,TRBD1,CATSRGDRARMNSPLHF,TGTGCCACCAGCAGAGGCGACAGGGCCCGGATGAATTCACCCCTCCACTTT
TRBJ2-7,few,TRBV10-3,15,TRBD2,CAISESIAGKYEQYF,TGTGCCATCAGTGAGTCTATAGCGGGAAAATACGAGCAGTACTTC
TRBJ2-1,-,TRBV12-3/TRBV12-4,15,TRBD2,CASSMILAGGNEQFF,TGTGCCAGCAGCATGATACTAGCGGGAGGTAATGAGCAGTTCTTC
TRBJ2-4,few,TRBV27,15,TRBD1,CASRATGGVGNIQYF,TGTGCCAGCAGGGCTACAGGGGGCGTAGGGAACATTCAGTACTTC
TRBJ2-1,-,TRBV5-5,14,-,CASSLAAGSPEQFF,TGTGCCAGCAGCCTCGCCGCAGGTAGCCCCGAGCAGTTCTTC
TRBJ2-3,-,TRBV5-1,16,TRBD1,CASSSFTGGRTDTQYF,TGCGCCAGCAGCTCCTTTACAGGGGGCAGGACAGATACGCAGTATTTT
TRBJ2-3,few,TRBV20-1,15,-,CSARDRVGGTDTQYF,TGCAGTGCTAGAGATCGGGTAGGGGGCACAGATACGCAGTATTTT
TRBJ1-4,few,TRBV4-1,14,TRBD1,CASSQENTDRVGFF,TGCGCCAGCAGCCAAGAGAACACGGACAGGGTTGGTTTTTTT
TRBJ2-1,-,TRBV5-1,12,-,CASSTDINEQFF,TGCGCCAGCAGTACGGACATCAATGAGCAGTTCTTC
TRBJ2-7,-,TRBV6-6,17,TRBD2,CASSSGTSGSGTYEQYF,TGTGCCAGCAGTTCCGGGACTAGCGGTTCCGGGACCTACGAGCAGTACTTC
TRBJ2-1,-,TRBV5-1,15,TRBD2,CASSLVAGSYNEQFF,TGCGCCAGCAGCTTGGTAGCGGGCTCCTACAATGAGCAGTTCTTC
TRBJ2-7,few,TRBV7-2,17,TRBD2,CASSSGRLPSGTYEQYF,TGTGCCAGCAGCTCGGGTAGGCTGCCTAGCGGAACCTACGAGCAGTACTTC
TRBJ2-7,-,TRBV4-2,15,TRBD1,CASSLQTGGTYEQYF,TGTGCCAGCAGCCTTCAGACAGGGGGCACCTACGAGCAGTACTTC
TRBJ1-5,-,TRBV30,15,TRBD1,CAWTHTGTGSQPQHF,TGTGCCTGGACTCATACCGGGACAGGGAGTCAGCCCCAGCATTTT
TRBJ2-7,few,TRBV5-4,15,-,CASSLGGTSSYEQYF,TGTGCCAGCAGCTTGGGCGGGACAAGCTCCTACGAGCAGTACTTC
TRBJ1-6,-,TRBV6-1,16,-,CASSEPLTGRSTPLHF,TGTGCCAGCAGTGAACCCCTCACAGGGCGGAGTACACCCCTCCACTTT
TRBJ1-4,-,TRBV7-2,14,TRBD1,CASSSTGAAEKLFF,TGTGCCAGCAGCTCGACAGGGGCCGCTGAAAAACTGTTTTTT
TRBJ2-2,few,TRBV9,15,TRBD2,CASSVGGASPGELFF,TGTGCCAGCAGCGTCGGGGGGGCCTCCCCCGGGGAGCTGTTTTTT